Presented here are 9 T cell receptor beta chains from one specimen sequenced in a study of shared clonotypes between healthy human individuals. Naive CD8 isolation took CD45RO-negative cells positively selected for CCR7 and excluded terminally differentiated effector memory CD45RA+ cells. Some clones are missing from TCRdb's copy, which holds only in-frame ones; the method was immunoSEQ multiplex PCR. The data show approximately 2,200,000 clones, more than 85% seen once. Source material: naive CD8+ T cells from PBMCs. The receptors come from a man younger than 30 in good health. Some clones in this sample may be carry-over from other donors' samples.

The chain joins TRBV4-2 to TRBJ2-7; 7 nucleotides align to TRBD2. V lost 4 bases, J lost 3 bases, and 3 bases stayed unmatched. CDR1 and CDR2 (germline): LGHNA, YNFKEQ. This CDR3 is built from 13 residues. CDR3 loop: CASSPSGNYEQYF. The CDR3 nucleotides read TGTGCCAGCAGCCCTAGCGGAAACTACGAGCAGTACTTC.

The chain employs TRBV7-8 and TRBJ2-1, with a weak D call TRBD2 (5 bases). This CDR3 has 15 amino acids. CDR1 and CDR2 (germline): SGHVS, FQNEAQ. The V gene lost 3 bases and the J gene lost 4 bases, with 13 bases spanning the gap. The CDR3, as DNA: TGTGCCAGCAGCTTTGGCGGGTCGGAATACAATGAGCAGTTCTTC. This gives the protein CASSFGGSEYNEQFF. Supplemented by reference TRBV7-8 and TRBJ2-1, the full variable domain reads GAGVSQSPRYKVAKRGQDVALRCDPISGHVSLFWYQQALGQGPEFLTYFQNEAQLDKSGLPSDRFFAERPEGSVSTLKIQRTQQEDSAVYLCASSFGGSEYNEQFFGPGTRLTVL.

This rearrangement joins TRBV27 to TRBJ2-7; TRBD2 matches 9 bases. V shed 2 bases, J shed 2 bases, and the junction held 4 bases outside the gene matches. The germline V gene has CDR1 MNHEY and CDR2 SMNVEV (reference sequence). This CDR3 has 15 residues. Written as DNA, the CDR3 is TGTGCCAGCAGTTTACAAGCGGGGGGCCCCTACGAGCAGTACTTC. Translating it yields CASSLQAGGPYEQYF.

This clone was counted between two and nine times. This same CDR3 is encoded by further DNA sequences in the sample. The V call is TRBV6-5, the J call TRBJ2-7; 7 bases are a match to TRBD1. This CDR3 contains 14 residues. Per the germline V gene, CDR1 is MNHEY and CDR2 is SVGAGI. V was pared by 2 bases and J by 0 bases, with 1 base of the junction left unmatched. CDR3 sequence (DNA): TGTGCCAGCAGTTACGGGGACAGCTCCTACGAGCAGTACTTC. Its protein product is CASSYGDSSYEQYF.

The genes are TRBV27 and TRBJ1-1; D not certain. Germline loops: CDR1 MNHEY, CDR2 SMNVEV (reference sequence). V was shortened by 5 bases and J by 4 bases, with 14 bases between the two germline ends. The CDR3 sequence is 14 residues long. This CDR3 is CASSPKSGTTEAFF. In nucleotides, the CDR3 is TGTGCCAGCAGTCCGAAATCGGGCACCACTGAAGCTTTCTTT.

This clone came up once. This chain links TRBV9 with TRBJ1-1; D unresolved. The CDR3 covers 14 residues. Trimming left V 3 bases short and J 6 bases short, with 15 bases between. Per the germline V gene, CDR1 is SGDLS and CDR2 is YYNGEE. The CDR3 coding sequence is TGTGCCAGCAGCGCAGTAGGGTCAAGGGCTGAAGCTTTCTTT. The encoded protein is CASSAVGSRAEAFF.

The chain carries TRBV15 and TRBJ1-1, with D perhaps matching TRBD1 (5 bases). Germline CDR1 reads LNHNV; CDR2 reads YYDKDF (reference sequence). The CDR3 totals 14 residues. The V gene lost 5 bases and the J gene lost 0 bases, with 10 bases spanning the gap. The CDR3 region has the DNA TGTGCCACCAGCGGACGGGGGATGAACACTGAAGCTTTCTTT. Translation: CATSGRGMNTEAFF.

V usage is TRBV5-1 and J usage is TRBJ2-2, with D possibly being TRBD2 (6 bases). The CDR3 spans 16 residues. Germline CDR1 and CDR2: SGHRS and YFSETQ. V was shortened by 2 bases and J by 2 bases, with 13 bases between the two germline ends. The CDR3 here is CASSFLSGFNTGELFF. The CDR3 region has the DNA TGCGCCAGCAGCTTTTTGAGCGGGTTTAACACCGGGGAGCTGTTTTTT.

This clone was detected once. The rearrangement joins TRBV28 to TRBJ2-3; 7 positions agree with TRBD2. After removal of 2 bases from V and 1 base from J, the junction contained 6 bases not matched to a gene. CDR1 is MDHEN, CDR2 SYDVKM, per germline. The CDR3 consists of 16 residues. The CDR3 coding sequence is TGTGCCAGCAGTTTAGTGTTCACTAGCGGCACAGATACGCAGTATTTT. This codes for CASSLVFTSGTDTQYF. Combining the CDR3 with reference TRBV28 and TRBJ2-3 gives the whole variable domain DVKVTQSSRYLVKRTGEKVFLECVQDMDHENMFWYRQDPGLGLRLIYFSYDVKMKEKGDIPEGYSVSREKKERFSLILESASTNQTSMYLCASSLVFTSGTDTQYFGPGTRLTVL.